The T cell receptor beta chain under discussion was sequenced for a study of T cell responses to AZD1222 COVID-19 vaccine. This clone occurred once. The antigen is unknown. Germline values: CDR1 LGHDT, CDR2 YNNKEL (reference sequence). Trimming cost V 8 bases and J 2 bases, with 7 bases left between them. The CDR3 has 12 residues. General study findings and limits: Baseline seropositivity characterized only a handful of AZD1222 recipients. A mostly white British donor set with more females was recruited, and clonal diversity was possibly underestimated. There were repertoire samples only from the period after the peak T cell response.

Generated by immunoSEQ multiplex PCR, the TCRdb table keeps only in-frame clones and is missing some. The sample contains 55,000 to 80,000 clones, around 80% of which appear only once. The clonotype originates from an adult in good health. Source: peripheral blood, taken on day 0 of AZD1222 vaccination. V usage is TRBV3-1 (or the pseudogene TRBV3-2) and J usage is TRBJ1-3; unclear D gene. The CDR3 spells CASHGPGNTIYF. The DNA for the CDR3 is TGTGCCAGCCACGGACCTGGAAACACCATATATTTT.